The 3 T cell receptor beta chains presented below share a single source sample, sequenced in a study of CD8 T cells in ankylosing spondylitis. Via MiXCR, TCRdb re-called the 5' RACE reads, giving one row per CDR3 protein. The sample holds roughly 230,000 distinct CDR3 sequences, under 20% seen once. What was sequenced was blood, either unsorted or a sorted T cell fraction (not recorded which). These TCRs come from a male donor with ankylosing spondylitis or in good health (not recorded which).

The CDR3 loop is CSVEERTTGTSANNEQFF. Written as DNA, the CDR3 is TGCAGCGTTGAAGAAAGGACTACCGGGACTAGCGCGAACAATGAGCAGTTCTTC. The chain joins TRBV29-1 to TRBJ2-1, with 10 nucleotides matching TRBD2. The CDR3 loop spans 18 amino acids. After removal of 0 bases from V and 5 bases from J, the junction contained 13 bases not matched to a gene. CDR1 SQVTM and CDR2 ANQGSEA come from the germline V gene.

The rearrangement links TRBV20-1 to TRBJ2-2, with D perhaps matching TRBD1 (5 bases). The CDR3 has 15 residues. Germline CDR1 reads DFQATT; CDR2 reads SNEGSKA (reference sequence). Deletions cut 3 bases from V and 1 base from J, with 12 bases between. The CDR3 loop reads CSASPRQGNTGELFF. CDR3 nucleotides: TGCAGTGCTAGTCCACGGCAGGGGAACACCGGGGAGCTGTTTTTT.

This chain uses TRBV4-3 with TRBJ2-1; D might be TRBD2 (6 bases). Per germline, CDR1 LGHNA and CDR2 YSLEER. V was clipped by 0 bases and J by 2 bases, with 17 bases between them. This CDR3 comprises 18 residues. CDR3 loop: CASSQESGLREPYNEQFF. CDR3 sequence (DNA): TGCGCCAGCAGCCAAGAGTCGGGCCTCCGGGAGCCCTACAATGAGCAGTTCTTC.